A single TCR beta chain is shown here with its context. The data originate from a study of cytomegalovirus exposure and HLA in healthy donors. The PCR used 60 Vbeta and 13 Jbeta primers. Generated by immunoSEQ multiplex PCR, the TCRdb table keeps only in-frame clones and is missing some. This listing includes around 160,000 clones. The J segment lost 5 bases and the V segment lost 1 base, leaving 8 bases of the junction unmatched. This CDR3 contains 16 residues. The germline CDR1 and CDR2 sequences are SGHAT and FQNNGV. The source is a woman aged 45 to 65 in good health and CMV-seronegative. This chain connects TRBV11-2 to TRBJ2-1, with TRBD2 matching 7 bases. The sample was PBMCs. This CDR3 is CASSLAPGLPNNEQFF. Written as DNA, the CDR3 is TGTGCCAGCAGCTTAGCCCCGGGACTACCAAACAATGAGCAGTTCTTC.